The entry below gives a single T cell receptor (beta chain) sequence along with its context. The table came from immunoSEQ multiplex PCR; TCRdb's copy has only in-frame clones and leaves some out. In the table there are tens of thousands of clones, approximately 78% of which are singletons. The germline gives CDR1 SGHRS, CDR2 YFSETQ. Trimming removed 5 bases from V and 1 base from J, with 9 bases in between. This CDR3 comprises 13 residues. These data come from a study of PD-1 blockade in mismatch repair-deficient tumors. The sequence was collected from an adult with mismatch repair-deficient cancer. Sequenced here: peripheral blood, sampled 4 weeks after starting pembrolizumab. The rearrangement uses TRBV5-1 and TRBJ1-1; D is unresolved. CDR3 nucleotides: TGCGCCAGCAGGACAACGCCGAACACTGAAGCTTTCTTT. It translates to CASRTTPNTEAFF.